This TCR beta chain stems from a study of early T cells in non-severe SARS-CoV-2 infection. Study context: Unsorted whole-blood RNA was sequenced in bulk, leaving chains unpaired.

With 1 base removed from V and 5 bases from J, the gap between germline ends came to 12 bases. There are 14 residues in the CDR3. Germline V gives CDR1 MNHEY, CDR2 SVGAGI. TCRdb reprocessed the 5' RACE reads with MiXCR, giving one entry per CDR3 protein. The data hold about 80,000 distinct CDR3 sequences, with about 5% observed a single time. This sequence was found in an adult who was a healthcare worker with PCR-confirmed SARS-CoV-2 infection or an uninfected control (not recorded which). Here the sequenced sample was whole blood, taken at baseline. The chain links TRBV6-5 to TRBJ2-7; D ambiguous. CDR3 nucleotide sequence: TGTGCCAGCAGTTACTTACCTAATGCCGACGAGCAGTACTTC. It translates to CASSYLPNADEQYF.